The 8 T cell receptor beta chains listed next were all sequenced from one sample in a study of blood T cell repertoires in COVID-19. Profiling relied on immunoSEQ multiplex PCR, and the TCRdb table lists in-frame clones only, not all of them. Of 400,000 to 500,000 clones listed, roughly 90% are singletons. The sample consisted of PBMCs or T cells enriched from blood (not recorded which). Receptors were obtained from a woman under 30 who had been exposed to COVID-19.

The CDR3 DNA follows: TGTGCCAGCAGCACAGAAGGGGGATTAGGCACTGAAGCTTTCTTT. Its protein product is CASSTEGGLGTEAFF. V is TRBV7-2 and J is TRBJ1-1, with D maybe TRBD1 (6 bases). The CDR3 runs 15 residues. V lost 5 bases to trimming and J lost 4 bases, with 17 bases between them. Germline-derived CDR1 and CDR2 are SGHTA and FQGNSA. Filled out from reference TRBV7-2 and TRBJ1-1, the complete variable domain reads GAGVSQSPSNKVTEKGKDVELRCDPISGHTALYWYRQSLGQGLEFLIYFQGNSAPDKSGLPSDRFSAERTGGSVSTLTIQRTQQEDSAVYLCASSTEGGLGTEAFFGQGTRLTVV.

The J gene is TRBJ2-7, the V gene TRBV13; 11 positions agree with TRBD1. CDR3 length: 17 residues. Unmatched junction bases numbered 13, after V lost 5 bases and J lost 4 bases. Germline V gives CDR1 PRHDT, CDR2 FYEKMQ (reference sequence). CDR3 residues: CASSEGYRGTGGYEQYF. CDR3 coding DNA: TGTGCCAGCAGCGAGGGGTATAGGGGGACAGGGGGGTACGAGCAGTACTTC.

The chain joins TRBV27 to TRBJ2-5, with TRBD2 as a possible D gene (6 bases). V was clipped by 6 bases and J by 1 base, with 9 bases between them. Per the germline V gene, CDR1 is MNHEY and CDR2 is SMNVEV (reference sequence). The CDR3 totals 13 residues. This CDR3 is CASSLALQETQYF. The CDR3 DNA reads TGTGCCAGCAGCCTAGCGCTCCAAGAGACCCAGTACTTC.

The chain has TRBV28 and TRBJ2-7; 11 bases are a match to TRBD1. Germline CDR1 MDHEN, CDR2 SYDVKM. With 6 bases clipped from V and 5 bases from J, the junction kept 3 bases outside the gene matches. The CDR3 has 13 residues. The CDR3 nucleotides are TGTGCCAGCAGCGGACAGGGGGCCGACGAGCAGTACTTC. This encodes CASSGQGADEQYF.

The chain is built from TRBV24-1 and TRBJ2-3; 11 nucleotides match TRBD1. Germline-derived CDR1 and CDR2 are KGHDR and SFDVKD. This CDR3 comprises 16 residues. V lost 1 base and J lost 4; bases outside the gene matches: 3. CDR3 in DNA: TGTGCCACCAGTGATTTTGTGGGACAGGGGGCAGATACGCAGTATTTT. Protein sequence: CATSDFVGQGADTQYF.

This clone has at least ten counts. The chain has TRBV25-1 and TRBJ2-2, with 9 bases matching TRBD2. The germline gives CDR1 MGHDK, CDR2 SYGVNS. V shed 10 bases, J shed 0 bases, and the junction held 6 bases outside the gene matches. The CDR3 is 15 residues long. As DNA, the CDR3 is TGTGCCACCTCCGGACTAGCGCCGAACACCGGGGAGCTGTTTTTT. This sequence encodes CATSGLAPNTGELFF.

The V gene is TRBV3-1 (or the pseudogene TRBV3-2), the J gene TRBJ2-3; D gene unclear. The V and J ends lost 4 bases and 2 bases respectively, with 19 bases between them. Germline loops: CDR1 LGHDT, CDR2 YNNKEL (reference sequence). The CDR3 has 17 residues. For the CDR3, the DNA is TGTGCCAGCAGCCCCCGAAGAGAACAGCCCTTCACAGATACGCAGTATTTT. Translated: CASSPRREQPFTDTQYF.

The rearrangement links TRBV7-6 to TRBJ2-7; 8 bases agree with TRBD2. This CDR3 comprises 14 residues. Germline values: CDR1 SGHVS, CDR2 FNYEAQ. V was pared by 5 bases and J by 3 bases, with 6 bases of the junction left unmatched. The DNA of the CDR3 is TGTGCCAGCAGCATCGGGGGGGCCTTCTACGAGCAGTACTTC. Protein product: CASSIGGAFYEQYF. Full variable domain (remainder filled in from reference TRBV7-6 and TRBJ2-7): GAGVSQSPRYKVTKRGQDVALRCDPISGHVSLYWYRQALGQGPEFLTYFNYEAQQDKSGLPNDRFSAERPEGSISTLTIQRTEQRDSAMYRCASSIGGAFYEQYFGPGTRLTVT.